The clone carrying this TCR beta chain has just a few counts. Its target is unknown. TCRalpha and TCRbeta libraries used 5'RACE with constant-segment primers and UMIs. A single record per CDR3 protein comes from TCRdb applying MiXCR to the 5' RACE reads. Among 100,000 to 150,000 distinct CDR3 sequences listed, approximately 15% were seen once. This sample is part of a study of T-cell memory formation after mild COVID-19. Study findings and constraints: Detection of some responders pre-infection suggested pre-existing cross-reactive memory T cells participated. Among clones contracting day 15 to 85, CD4/CD8 was balanced, whereas later expanders leaned CD4+.

The CDR3 has 15 amino acids. Germline-derived CDR1 and CDR2 are MNHEY and SVGAGI. The V and J ends lost 5 bases and 1 base respectively, with 15 bases between them. The sequencing sample was made of PBMCs or a T cell subset sorted from them (not recorded which). The TCR was taken from a young man who had mild COVID-19 (a few samples of this study predate the infection). Cell type and time point are not known. The J gene is TRBJ2-7, the V gene TRBV6-5; the D call may be TRBD1 or TRBD2 (5 bases each). Here the CDR3 reads CASSLASGASYEQYV. The CDR3 region has the DNA TGTGCCAGCAGTCTCGCCTCCGGGGCATCCTACGAGCAGTACGTC.